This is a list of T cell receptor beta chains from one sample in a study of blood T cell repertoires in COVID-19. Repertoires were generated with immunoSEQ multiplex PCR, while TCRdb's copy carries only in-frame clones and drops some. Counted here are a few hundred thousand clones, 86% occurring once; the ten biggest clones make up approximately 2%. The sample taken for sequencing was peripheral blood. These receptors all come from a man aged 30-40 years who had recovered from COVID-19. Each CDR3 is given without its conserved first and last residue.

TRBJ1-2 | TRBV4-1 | ASSPSVTDPNGYT
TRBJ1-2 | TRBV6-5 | ASSTTGASNYGYT
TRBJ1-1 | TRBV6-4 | ASSAEVNTEAF
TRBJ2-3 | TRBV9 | ASSVGVSGGAKQY
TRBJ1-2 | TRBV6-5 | ASSPDRVSNGYT
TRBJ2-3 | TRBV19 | ASSIGGGTDTQY
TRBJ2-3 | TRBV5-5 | ASSLADHSSTDTQY
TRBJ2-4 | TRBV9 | ASSASGGATKNIQY
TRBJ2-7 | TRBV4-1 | ASSQDRLSYEQY
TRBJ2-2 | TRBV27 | ASSDGASTYYTGELF
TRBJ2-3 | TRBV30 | AWSVLAYTDTQY
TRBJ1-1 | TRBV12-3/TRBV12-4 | ASSNGNTEAF